Here is one T cell receptor beta chain with its context. The CDR3 contains 14 residues. Trimming removed 6 bases at V and 2 bases at J, with 8 bases between. In germline, CDR1 is MNHNY, CDR2 SVGAGI (reference sequence). The data originate from a study of control samples from healthy donors and cancer patients. Assay: immunoSEQ multiplex PCR; the TCRdb copy retains only in-frame clones and omits some. The sample carries about 130,000 clones, more than 75% recorded once. This chain uses TRBV6-6 with TRBJ1-6; D is unclear. The sequenced material came from blood. This TCR was sampled from a young man in good health. The CDR3 DNA sequence: TGTGCCAGCAGCTCCCGTGCCTATAATTCACCCCTCCACTTT. It encodes CASSSRAYNSPLHF.